This T cell receptor (beta chain) was recovered during a study of cytomegalovirus exposure and HLA in healthy donors. General observations from the study: In a later analysis, CMV-associated beta chains were mostly HLA-associated, it appeared. TCR association rates varied by HLA locus in a later analysis, with DRB1 highest and HLA-C lowest. As a later analysis showed, a missense DCLRE1C variant was linked to trimming of TCR beta V- and J-genes.

Researchers ran the PCR with 60 Vbeta and 13 Jbeta primers. Clones were read by immunoSEQ multiplex PCR, and TCRdb kept only the in-frame ones, dropping some. This table has roughly 150,000 clones, around 85% appearing once. Germline loops: CDR1 SGHNT, CDR2 YYREEE (reference sequence). CDR3 length equals 15 residues. V lost 0 bases to trimming and J lost 5 bases, with 14 bases between them. Donors were ostensibly healthy at sampling, although undocumented immune exposures were probable. With regard to this clone: The target antigen is unknown.

The origin of this receptor is a male donor in good health and CMV-seronegative. V and J are TRBV5-4 and TRBJ1-1; the D is unclear. The sample taken for sequencing was PBMCs. Here the CDR3 reads CASSLVEDVGTEAFF. The CDR3 DNA reads TGTGCCAGCAGCTTGGTGGAGGACGTCGGGACTGAAGCTTTCTTT. Combining the CDR3 with reference TRBV5-4 and TRBJ1-1 gives the whole variable domain ETGVTQSPTHLIKTRGQQVTLRCSSQSGHNTVSWYQQALGQGPQFIFQYYREEENGRGNFPPRFSGLQFPNYSSELNVNALELDDSALYLCASSLVEDVGTEAFFGQGTRLTVV.